This T cell receptor (beta chain) was found in a study of CD8+ T cells in alopecia areata. Turning to the study itself: Treatment comprised oral tofacitinib, 5 to 10 mg twice daily, in treated patients. Percent of scalp involved defined treated patients' severity scores. Treatment with tofacitinib (6 to 18 months) was followed by 6 months off drug.

CDR3 size: 13 residues. Germline CDR1 and CDR2: SGHRS and YFSETQ. V lost 2 bases and J 2 bases, leaving 7 bases between the germline ends. Reverse transcription of extracted RNA yielded cDNA, which provided the sequencing template. Profiling relied on immunoSEQ multiplex PCR, and the TCRdb table lists in-frame clones only, not all of them. The sample holds approximately 100,000 clones, just under 60% seen once. Treatment specified: oral pan-JAK inhibitor, 5-10 mg twice daily. Samples from alopecia areata patients were lesional scalp punch biopsies and peripheral blood. The chain has TRBV5-1 and TRBJ2-5; D is undetermined. The sequenced sample was CD8+ T cells sorted from blood, obtained between weeks 55 and 65, from a patient treated with tofacitinib. The source of this sequence is a human donor with alopecia areata. The CDR3, as DNA: TGCGCCAGCAGCTTCCGGTCGCAAGAGACCCAGTACTTC. It translates to CASSFRSQETQYF.